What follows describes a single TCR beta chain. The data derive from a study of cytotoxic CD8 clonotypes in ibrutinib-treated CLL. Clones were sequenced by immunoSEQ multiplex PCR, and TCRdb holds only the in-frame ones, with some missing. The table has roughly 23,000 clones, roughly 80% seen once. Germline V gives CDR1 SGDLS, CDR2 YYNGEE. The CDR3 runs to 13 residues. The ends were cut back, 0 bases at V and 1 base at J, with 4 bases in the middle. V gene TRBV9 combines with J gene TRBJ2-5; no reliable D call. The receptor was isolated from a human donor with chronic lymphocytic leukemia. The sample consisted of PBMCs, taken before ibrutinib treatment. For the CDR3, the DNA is TGTGCCAGCAGCGTAGGGGCCCAAGAGACCCAGTACTTC. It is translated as CASSVGAQETQYF.